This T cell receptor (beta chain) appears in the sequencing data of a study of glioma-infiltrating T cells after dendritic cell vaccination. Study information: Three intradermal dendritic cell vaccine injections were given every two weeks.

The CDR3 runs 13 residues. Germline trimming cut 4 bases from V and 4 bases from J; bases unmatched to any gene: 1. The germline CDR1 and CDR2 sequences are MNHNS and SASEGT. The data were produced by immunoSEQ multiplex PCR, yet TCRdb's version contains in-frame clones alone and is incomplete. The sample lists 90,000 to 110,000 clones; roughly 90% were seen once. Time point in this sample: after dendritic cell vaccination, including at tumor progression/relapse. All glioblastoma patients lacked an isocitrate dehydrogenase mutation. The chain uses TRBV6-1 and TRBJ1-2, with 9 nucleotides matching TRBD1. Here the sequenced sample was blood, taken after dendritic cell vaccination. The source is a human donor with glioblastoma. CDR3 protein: CASSVTGGYGYTF. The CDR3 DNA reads TGTGCCAGCAGTGTGACAGGGGGCTATGGCTACACCTTC.